The clone carrying this TCR beta chain was observed a handful of times. The data were obtained in a study of Graves' ophthalmopathy and Graves' hyperthyroidism. On the study more broadly: Hyperthyroidism was considered stable when no ophthalmopathy appeared within 18 months of follow-up.

The CDR3 is made up of 14 amino acids. Germline V gene sequence: CDR1 SGDLS, CDR2 YYNGEE. V lost 5 bases to trimming and J lost 4 bases; unmatched junction nucleotides: 8. RNA transcripts yielded amplified TCR beta CDR3 regions. The first round was an RT-PCR with HTBI primers, and the second round was a multiplex PCR. Using its own MiXCR run on the multiplex PCR reads, TCRdb lists one record per CDR3 protein. The table shows about 1.1 million distinct CDR3 sequences, with 35% to 40% occurring only once. This TCR was recovered from an adult man with Graves' hyperthyroidism. This sequence joins TRBV9 and TRBJ1-2, with 7 nucleotides matching TRBD1. Material for sequencing was peripheral blood or thyroid tissue (not recorded which). The CDR3 protein is CASSGPTGPYGYTF. CDR3 DNA sequence: TGTGCCAGCAGTGGCCCGACAGGGCCCTATGGCTACACCTTC.